This T cell receptor beta chain was retrieved from a study of beta chain features in type 1 diabetes. Study findings and constraints: A moderate, significant TCRB CDR3 shortening appeared in type 1 diabetes across four CD4+ subsets. A closer apparent resemblance between naive, central memory and Treg TCRB repertoires was seen in patients than in healthy donors.

Reverse transcription of all isolated RNA meant that expressed TCRB transcripts were sequenced. Profiling relied on immunoSEQ multiplex PCR, and the TCRdb table lists in-frame clones only, not all of them. The sample lists over 200,000 clones; roughly a tenth were seen once. Concerning this clone: Its antigen is currently unknown.

Germline loops: CDR1 LNHDA, CDR2 SQIVND (reference sequence). With 4 bases removed from V and 3 bases from J, the gap between germline ends came to 12 bases. CDR3 size: 14 residues. The receptor was derived from a man in his thirties or forties with type 1 diabetes. The chain employs TRBV19 and TRBJ1-2; D call uncertain. Sequencing was performed on naive CD4+ T cells from blood. CDR3 coding DNA: TGTGCCAGTAGTACACCGGGAGAAGACTATGGCTACACCTTC. This gives the protein CASSTPGEDYGYTF.